The present TCR beta chain was sequenced within a study of blood T cell repertoires in COVID-19. Background on the study: Collection of acute and convalescent COVID-19 samples took place in the United States, Italy and Spain. In each case, the material was cDNA or gDNA derived from T cells, B-cell-depleted T cells, or PBMCs.

The CDR3 runs to 14 residues. V lost 6 bases to trimming and J lost 0 bases, with 9 bases between them. CDR1 MNHEY and CDR2 SVGAGI come from the germline V gene. The data were produced by immunoSEQ multiplex PCR, yet TCRdb's version contains in-frame clones alone and is incomplete. The table includes approximately 450,000 clones, roughly nine tenths detected once. Participants, about 18 to 89 years old, spanned around 25 US areas. This clone was seen a single time. This TCR derives from a man aged 25 to 40 who had recovered from COVID-19. The sample was PBMCs or T cells enriched from blood (not recorded which). The chain recombines TRBV6-5 with TRBJ2-1; D is unclear. The chain's CDR3 is CASRLLSSYNEQFF. DNA of the CDR3: TGTGCCAGCAGACTACTGAGCTCCTACAATGAGCAGTTCTTC.